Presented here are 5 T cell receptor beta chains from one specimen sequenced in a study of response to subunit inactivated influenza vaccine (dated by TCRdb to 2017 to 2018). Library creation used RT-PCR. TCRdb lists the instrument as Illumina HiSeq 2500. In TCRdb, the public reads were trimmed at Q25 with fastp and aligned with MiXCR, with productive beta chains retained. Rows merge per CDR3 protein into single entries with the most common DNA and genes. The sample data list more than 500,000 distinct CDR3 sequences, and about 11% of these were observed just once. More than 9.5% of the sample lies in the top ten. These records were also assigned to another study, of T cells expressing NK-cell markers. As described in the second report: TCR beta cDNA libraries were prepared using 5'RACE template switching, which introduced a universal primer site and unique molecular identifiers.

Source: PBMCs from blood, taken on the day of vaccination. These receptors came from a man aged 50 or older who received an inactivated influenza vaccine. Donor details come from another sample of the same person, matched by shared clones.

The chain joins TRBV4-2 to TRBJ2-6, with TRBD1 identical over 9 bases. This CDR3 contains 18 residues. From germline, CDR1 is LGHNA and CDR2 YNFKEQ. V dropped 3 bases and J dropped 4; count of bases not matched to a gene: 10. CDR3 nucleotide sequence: TGTGCCAGCAGCCAGACATCCGGGACAGGGCTAGGGGCCAACGTCCTGACTTTC. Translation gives CASSQTSGTGLGANVLTF.

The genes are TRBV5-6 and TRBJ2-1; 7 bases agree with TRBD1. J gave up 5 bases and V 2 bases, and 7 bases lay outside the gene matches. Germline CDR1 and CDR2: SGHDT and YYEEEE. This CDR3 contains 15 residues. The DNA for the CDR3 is TGTGCCAGCAGCTTAGCTGGGACAGCTAACAATGAGCAGTTCTTC. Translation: CASSLAGTANNEQFF.

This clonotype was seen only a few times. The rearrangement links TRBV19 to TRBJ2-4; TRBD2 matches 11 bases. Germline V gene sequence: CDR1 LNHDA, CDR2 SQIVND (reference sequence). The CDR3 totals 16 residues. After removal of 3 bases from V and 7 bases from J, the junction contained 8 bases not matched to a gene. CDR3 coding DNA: TGTGCCAGTAGTATTCGCTCACTAGCGGGAGCGAACATTCAGTACTTC. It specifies CASSIRSLAGANIQYF.

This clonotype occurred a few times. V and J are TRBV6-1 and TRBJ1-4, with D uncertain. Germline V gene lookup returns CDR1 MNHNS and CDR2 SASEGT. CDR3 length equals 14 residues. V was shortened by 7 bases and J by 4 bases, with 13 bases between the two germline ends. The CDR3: CASTPGGSNEKLFF. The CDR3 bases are TGTGCCAGCACCCCGGGAGGGAGTAATGAAAAACTGTTTTTT.

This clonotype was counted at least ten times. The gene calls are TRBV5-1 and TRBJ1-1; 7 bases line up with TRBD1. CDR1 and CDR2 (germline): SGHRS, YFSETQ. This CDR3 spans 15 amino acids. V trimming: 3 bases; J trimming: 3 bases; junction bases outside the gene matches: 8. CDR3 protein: CASSWEQGTYTEAFF. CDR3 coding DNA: TGCGCCAGCAGCTGGGAACAGGGGACCTACACTGAAGCTTTCTTT.